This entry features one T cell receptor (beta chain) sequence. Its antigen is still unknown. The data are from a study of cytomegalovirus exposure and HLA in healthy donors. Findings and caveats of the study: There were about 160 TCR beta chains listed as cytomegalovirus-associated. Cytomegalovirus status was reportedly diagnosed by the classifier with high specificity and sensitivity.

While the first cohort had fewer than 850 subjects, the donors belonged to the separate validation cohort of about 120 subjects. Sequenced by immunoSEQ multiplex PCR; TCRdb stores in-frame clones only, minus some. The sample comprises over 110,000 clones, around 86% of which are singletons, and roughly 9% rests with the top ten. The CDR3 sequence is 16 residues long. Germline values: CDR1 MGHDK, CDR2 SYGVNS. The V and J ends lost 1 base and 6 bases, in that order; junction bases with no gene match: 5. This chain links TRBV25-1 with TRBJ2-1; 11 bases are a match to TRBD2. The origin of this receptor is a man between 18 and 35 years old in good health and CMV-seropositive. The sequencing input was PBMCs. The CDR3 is CASSEFVAGGPNEQFF. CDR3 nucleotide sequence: TGTGCCAGCAGTGAATTTGTAGCGGGGGGGCCCAATGAGCAGTTCTTC. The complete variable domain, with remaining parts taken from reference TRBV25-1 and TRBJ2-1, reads EADIYQTPRYLVIGTGKKITLECSQTMGHDKMYWYQQDPGMELHLIHYSYGVNSTEKGDLSSESTVSRIRTEHFPLTLESARPSHTSQYLCASSEFVAGGPNEQFFGPGTRLTVL.